The TCR beta chain under discussion was sequenced for a study of T cells after yellow fever vaccination. Regarding the study as a whole: Among all clonotypes, a small share was observed in both CD4 and CD8 compartments.

This CDR3 has 17 amino acids. V gave up 5 bases and J gave up 8 bases; unmatched junction bases: 14. The table lists this clonotype with a few counts. Its antigen is not identified. TCRdb independently ran MiXCR on the 5' RACE reads; one entry per CDR3 protein. The sample comprises approximately 300,000 distinct CDR3 sequences, roughly 7% of which are singletons, and over 15% rests with the top ten. This chain connects TRBV12-3 or TRBV12-4 to TRBJ1-4; the match to TRBD1 covers 10 bases. Source: PBMCs, taken about 41 days after the first yellow fever vaccination. The sequence was collected from a man aged 18 to 30 who received the YFV17D yellow fever vaccine. CDR3 sequence reads: CASSPDRGPSVWEKLFF. For the CDR3, the DNA is TGTGCCAGCAGTCCCGACAGGGGGCCTTCGGTATGGGAAAAACTGTTTTTT.